The 7 T cell receptor beta chains below come from one sample, sequenced in a study of cytomegalovirus exposure and HLA in healthy donors. With 60 Vbeta and 13 Jbeta primers, the PCR was carried out. This table comes from immunoSEQ multiplex PCR, and its TCRdb copy is limited to in-frame clones, with some not included. Seen here are some 120,000 clones, approximately 80% observed once, and the top ten hold around 1.2%. Sequencing was performed on PBMCs. These receptors were taken from a man aged 50 or older in good health and CMV-seronegative.

This clone was counted once. V gene TRBV6-5 combines with J gene TRBJ2-7, with TRBD1 matching 8 bases. The CDR3 contains 16 residues. Trimming removed 4 bases from V and 2 bases from J; junction bases left unmatched: 10. The germline V gene has CDR1 MNHEY and CDR2 SVGAGI. CDR3 region: CASSFRGHSLTYEQYF. DNA for the CDR3: TGTGCCAGCAGTTTCAGGGGGCACTCCCTTACCTACGAGCAGTACTTC.

V is TRBV7-9 and J is TRBJ2-5, with 7 bases identical to TRBD2. The J call may be faulty, since TRBJ2-7 better matches the DNA end. CDR3 size: 14 residues. Germline-derived CDR1 and CDR2 are SEHNR and FQNEAQ (reference sequence). The CDR3 DNA is TGTGCCAGCAGCTTACAGAGCGGGATCAACGAGCAGTACTTC. Translated: CASSLQSGINEQYF.

The chain recombines TRBV4-1 with TRBJ2-2; D might be TRBD2 (6 bases). V was trimmed by 5 bases and J by 5 bases, leaving 18 bases between them. Germline V gene sequence: CDR1 MGHRA, CDR2 YSYEKL. The CDR3 spans 16 residues. CDR3 bases: TGCGCCAGCAGCTTCGGCGGGACCCCGGGTACCGGGGAGCTGTTTTTT. This translates into CASSFGGTPGTGELFF.

The V and J genes are TRBV5-6 and TRBJ2-5; the D is unclear. With 1 base removed from V and 2 bases from J, the gap between germline ends came to 12 bases. This CDR3 is built from 15 residues. The germline CDR1 and CDR2 sequences are SGHDT and YYEEEE. CDR3 bases: TGTGCCAGCAGCTTGCTTGACATCCTGCAAGAGACCCAGTACTTC. It translates to CASSLLDILQETQYF.

This chain connects TRBV7-9 to TRBJ1-3, with 7 bases fitting TRBD1. Per germline, CDR1 SEHNR and CDR2 FQNEAQ (reference sequence). The CDR3 contains 14 residues. Trimming took 5 bases from V and 4 from J; bases not matched to a gene: 5. Written as DNA, the CDR3 is TGTGCCAGCAGCCCAGACAGGGACGGAAACACCATATATTTT. This translates into CASSPDRDGNTIYF.

Comment on this clone: The identical CDR3 is also encoded by other nucleotide sequences in the sample. This chain joins TRBV6-6 and TRBJ2-2; tentative D call: TRBD1 (5 bases). The germline V and J ends were trimmed by 3 bases and 1 base, with 6 bases remaining between them. Germline loops: CDR1 MNHNY, CDR2 SVGAGI (reference sequence). This CDR3 comprises 14 residues. The CDR3 spells CASSYRGNTGELFF. CDR3 DNA: TGTGCCAGCAGTTATAGGGGGAACACCGGGGAGCTGTTTTTT.

This chain connects TRBV2 to TRBJ2-5; tentative D call: TRBD1 (6 bases). The CDR3 consists of 16 residues. The V and J ends lost 5 bases and 4 bases respectively, with 20 bases between them. Germline V gives CDR1 SNHLY, CDR2 FYNNEI. CDR3 sequence (DNA): TGTGCCAGCAGTCCCCCCGCGGCAGGGGCTCCAGAGACCCAGTACTTC. Protein sequence: CASSPPAAGAPETQYF.